This T cell receptor beta chain was retrieved from a study of shared clonotypes between healthy human individuals. Several immunoSEQ plates received, in even portions, the genomic DNA of each subset. Replicate PCRs run on unsorted PBMC used roughly 320 ng DNA, which was some 30,000 T cell genomes. The protocol was immunoSEQ multiplex PCR, while the TCRdb copy is restricted to in-frame clones and leaves out a portion. Here the sample spans 450,000 to 500,000 clones, more than 65% being singletons. The germline CDR1 and CDR2 sequences are SGHDN and FVKESK. V was clipped by 5 bases and J by 5 bases; unmatched bases: 9. This CDR3 region has 16 residues.

The sample taken for sequencing was PBMCs. The J gene is TRBJ2-2, the V gene TRBV14; 9 positions agree with TRBD1. This receptor was taken from a woman aged 40 to 55 in good health. Some clones in this sample may be carry-over from other donors' samples. The CDR3 DNA reads TGTGCCAGCAGCTCTCTGGGGACAGGGCGAACCGGGGAGCTGTTTTTT. This gives the protein CASSSLGTGRTGELFF.